The following is a T cell receptor beta chain sequence with its context. The sample originates from a study of blood T cell repertoires in COVID-19. Turning to the study itself: The United States, Italy and Spain supplied acute and convalescent COVID-19 samples. In each case, the material was cDNA or gDNA derived from T cells, B-cell-depleted T cells, or PBMCs.

Recruited during active infection, patients (from Seattle) were subsequently followed longitudinally. Sequencing used immunoSEQ multiplex PCR; TCRdb keeps in-frame clones, though not all of them. The table records 9,500 to 15,000 clones, about 76% of them present only once. Germline V gene sequence: CDR1 SGHRS, CDR2 YFSETQ. The ends lost 0 bases at V and 7 bases at J; junction bases unmatched: 8. The CDR3 totals 16 residues. The sequence was collected from a man between 60 and 75 years old with COVID-19, enrolled during active disease. What was sequenced was peripheral blood. The chain employs TRBV5-1 and TRBJ1-4; 8 bases align to TRBD1. The chain's CDR3 is CASSLAGDRRAEKLFF. In DNA, the CDR3 is TGCGCCAGCAGCTTGGCCGGGGACAGGAGAGCTGAAAAACTGTTTTTT.